The text below deals with one TCR beta chain. Antigen unknown. The data originate from a study of shared clonotypes between healthy human individuals. Within Nashville, Tennessee resided all donors, each a Caucasian adult. Produced via immunoSEQ multiplex PCR; TCRdb's table is partial and in-frame only. The table records about a million clones, approximately 70% of them present only once. Germline V gene sequence: CDR1 SQVTM, CDR2 ANQGSEA. V lost 6 bases to trimming and J lost 4 bases; unmatched junction nucleotides: 17. The CDR3 totals 17 residues. Whole-study findings and limits: What naive subsets generally showed was a larger estimated richness than memory subsets showed. A handful of donors had around 5% of their naive CD4 clonotypes in common.

The source is a man younger than 35 in good health. The specimen sequenced was memory CD4+ T cells sorted from blood. Noted subset: CD45RA-negative fraction. The chain couples TRBV29-1 to TRBJ2-5; 10 positions match TRBD1. The CDR3 bases are TGCAGCGTGGGAGCGGACAGGGGGGCGCGGGGGCGAGAGACCCAGTACTTC. It translates to CSVGADRGARGRETQYF.